These 23 T cell receptor beta chains share one sample of origin, sequenced in a study of blood T cell repertoires in COVID-19. Data came from immunoSEQ multiplex PCR; TCRdb stores just in-frame clones and leaves some out. The sample includes a few hundred thousand clones, 88% of them seen just once. The material sequenced was PBMCs or T cells enriched from blood (not recorded which). The origin of the receptors is a woman in her 30s who had been exposed to COVID-19.

This chain connects TRBV11-1 to TRBJ2-7; 8 nucleotides line up with TRBD1. Germline CDR1 SGHAT, CDR2 FQDESV (reference sequence). The V segment lost 3 bases and the J segment 2 bases; nucleotides outside the gene matches: 3. The CDR3 runs to 14 residues. CDR3 in DNA: TGTGCCAGCAGCTTGGAGGACAGGGCCTACGAGCAGTACTTC. Translating it yields CASSLEDRAYEQYF.

This clone was seen only once. The chain combines TRBV6-5 with TRBJ2-7, with 10 nucleotides matching TRBD1. Looked up from germline, CDR1 is MNHEY and CDR2 is SVGAGI. The CDR3 totals 14 residues. The V and J ends lost 11 bases and 5 bases, in that order; junction bases with no gene match: 12. DNA for the CDR3: TGTGCCGGACATCCGGGACAGGGGACCAACGAGCAGTACTTC. Encoded protein: CAGHPGQGTNEQYF.

The CDR3 DNA follows: TGTGCCAGTAGTATGCGGGACAATGAGCAGTTCTTC. The encoded protein is CASSMRDNEQFF. The chain employs TRBV19 and TRBJ2-1, with a possible D match to TRBD2 (5 bases). CDR3 length equals 12 residues. The V gene lost 3 bases and the J gene lost 5 bases, with 5 bases spanning the gap. The germline V gene has CDR1 LNHDA and CDR2 SQIVND (reference sequence).

This clone was detected only once. This sequence joins TRBV5-4 and TRBJ2-1; 15 bases map to TRBD2. The germline V gene has CDR1 SGHNT and CDR2 YYREEE (reference sequence). The CDR3 runs 18 residues. V shed 2 bases and J 1 base; nucleotides not matched to a gene: 4. The CDR3 region has the DNA TGTGCCAGCAGCTTACGGACTAGCGGGAGGGCTTCCTACAATGAGCAGTTCTTC. It specifies CASSLRTSGRASYNEQFF.

This clone appeared a single time. The chain combines TRBV19 with TRBJ2-7, with 10 nucleotides matching TRBD2. Trimming took 3 bases from V and 2 from J; bases not matched to a gene: 4. From germline, CDR1 is LNHDA and CDR2 SQIVND (reference sequence). The CDR3 spans 15 residues. CDR3 DNA: TGTGCCAGTAGTATCCTACTAGCGGGACCCTACGAGCAGTACTTC. It encodes CASSILLAGPYEQYF.

The chain combines TRBV7-6 with TRBJ1-2; 9 bases line up with TRBD1. The CDR3 has 18 residues. V dropped 5 bases and J dropped 2; count of bases not matched to a gene: 15. Germline V lookup: CDR1 SGHVS, CDR2 FNYEAQ. CDR3 coding DNA: TGTGCCAGCAGCCCCCGGACACAACTACAGGGGGCGAACTATGGCTACACCTTC. This gives the protein CASSPRTQLQGANYGYTF.

This chain uses TRBV28 with TRBJ1-4, with D tentatively TRBD1 (6 bases). The CDR3 contains 16 residues. Trimming took 5 bases from V and 11 from J, leaving 24 bases between them. Germline loops: CDR1 MDHEN, CDR2 SYDVKM. The CDR3 nucleotides read TGTGCCAGCAGTCCCCCCGGGGGGCAGGGAATGAGGAAACTGTTTTTT. Its translation is CASSPPGGQGMRKLFF.

The genes are TRBV25-1 and TRBJ2-1, with D perhaps matching TRBD1 (6 bases). V was trimmed by 3 bases and J by 3 bases, leaving 12 bases between them. The germline gives CDR1 MGHDK, CDR2 SYGVNS. This CDR3 comprises 15 residues. In DNA, the CDR3 is TGTGCCAGCAGTGAGACAGGAAATTACTACAATGAGCAGTTCTTC. Translating it yields CASSETGNYYNEQFF.

The chain uses TRBV6-5 and TRBJ1-5; D is uncertain. Trimming took 6 bases from V and 0 from J, leaving 12 bases between them. Germline CDR1 is MNHEY and CDR2 is SVGAGI. The CDR3 is 15 residues long. CDR3 coding DNA: TGTGCCAGCAGCCAGAGGGTAAATAGCAATCAGCCCCAGCATTTT. Translated, it gives CASSQRVNSNQPQHF.

This chain joins TRBV27 and TRBJ1-2; 10 nucleotides line up with TRBD1. There are 16 residues in the CDR3. Trimming at V came to 2 bases and at J to 5 bases, leaving 8 bases not matched to a gene. Germline CDR1 reads MNHEY; CDR2 reads SMNVEV (reference sequence). The CDR3 here is CASSLVPGTGVYGYTF. In DNA, the CDR3 is TGTGCCAGCAGTTTAGTGCCTGGGACAGGGGTATATGGCTACACCTTC.

Worth noting for this clone: Distinct nucleotide sequences in the sample also encode this CDR3. The chain recombines TRBV29-1 with TRBJ1-3, with a tentative D call TRBD1 (6 bases). V was pared by 2 bases and J by 7 bases, with 6 bases between. The CDR3 covers 11 residues. Germline values: CDR1 SQVTM, CDR2 ANQGSEA. CDR3 bases: TGCAGCGTTGAACAGGGGAACACCATATATTTT. This translates into CSVEQGNTIYF.

V is TRBV3-1 (or the pseudogene TRBV3-2) and J is TRBJ1-1, with 8 nucleotides matching TRBD1. The CDR3 loop spans 14 amino acids. After removal of 0 bases from V and 10 bases from J, the junction contained 7 bases not matched to a gene. The V gene's germline CDR1 is LGHDT and CDR2 YNNKEL (reference sequence). CDR3 nucleotide sequence: TGTGCCAGCAGCCAAGATTTCACAGGGGGAGTAGCTTTCTTT. The encoded protein is CASSQDFTGGVAFF.

The rearrangement joins TRBV6-1 to TRBJ1-1; perhaps TRBD1 as D (5 bases). Germline-derived CDR1 and CDR2 are MNHNS and SASEGT. V lost 2 bases and J lost 5, with 9 bases in between. This CDR3 is built from 13 residues. The CDR3 DNA reads TGTGCCAGCAGTGAATTGGGGCCTACTGAAGCTTTCTTT. Protein sequence: CASSELGPTEAFF.

This chain joins TRBV6-5 and TRBJ2-1; TRBD1 matches at 7 bases. V shed 8 bases and J 3 bases; nucleotides not matched to a gene: 4. Germline V gives CDR1 MNHEY, CDR2 SVGAGI. The length of the CDR3 is 13 residues. CDR3 DNA: TGTGCCAGCTCCGGGACAGACTACAATGAGCAGTTCTTC. This codes for CASSGTDYNEQFF.

This clone was observed a handful of times. The CDR3 nucleotides read TGCGCCAGCAGCCAAGGACATAGCGGTTACAATGAGCAGTTCTTC. Translating it yields CASSQGHSGYNEQFF. This chain joins TRBV4-1 and TRBJ2-1; TRBD2 might be the D (6 bases). The ends were cut back, 1 base at V and 4 bases at J, with 11 bases in the middle. CDR3 size: 15 residues. Germline V CDR1 and CDR2: MGHRA, YSYEKL.

V is TRBV6-5 and J is TRBJ1-1; 9 bases map to TRBD1. CDR3 length: 15 amino acids. Germline V CDR1 and CDR2: MNHEY, SVGAGI. The V and J ends lost 6 bases and 4 bases, in that order; junction bases with no gene match: 9. CDR3 nucleotide sequence: TGTGCCAGCAGCGACCGGGACAGGGCGAGCACTGAAGCTTTCTTT. This sequence encodes CASSDRDRASTEAFF.

This clone was found once. The chain couples TRBV5-1 to TRBJ2-7; D perhaps matches TRBD1 (6 bases). The CDR3 length is 16 residues. Germline CDR1 is SGHRS and CDR2 is YFSETQ. The ends were cut back, 0 bases at V and 3 bases at J, with 16 bases in the middle. DNA for the CDR3: TGCGCCAGCAGCTTGGGATTAGGCCAGGGGAACTACGAGCAGTACTTC. Translating it yields CASSLGLGQGNYEQYF.

The V and J genes are TRBV28 and TRBJ1-3; D gene unclear. The CDR3 has 15 residues. Germline-derived CDR1 and CDR2 are MDHEN and SYDVKM. V gave up 6 bases and J gave up 4 bases, with 16 bases separating them. The CDR3 is CASSPGEATGNTIYF. In DNA, the CDR3 is TGTGCCAGCAGCCCTGGAGAAGCTACGGGAAACACCATATATTTT.

CDR3 sequence (DNA): TGTGCCAGCTCATCGGAGACGGGACTAGCGGGAGAGCAGTTCTTC. It is translated as CASSSETGLAGEQFF. The V and J genes are TRBV18 and TRBJ2-1; TRBD2 aligns across 13 bases. With V trimmed by 5 bases and J by 10 bases, 8 bases remained unmatched. The CDR3 runs to 15 residues. Germline CDR1 KGHSH, CDR2 LQKENI.

J is TRBJ1-5 and V is TRBV28; 10 nucleotides agree with TRBD1. J lost 5 bases, V lost 5 bases, and 6 bases had no gene match. The CDR3 is made up of 15 amino acids. The V gene's germline CDR1 is MDHEN and CDR2 SYDVKM. The CDR3 is CASSPDRGEHQPQHF. Written as DNA, the CDR3 is TGTGCCAGCAGTCCGGACAGGGGGGAACATCAGCCCCAGCATTTT.

The chain has TRBV9 and TRBJ2-2, with 12 bases lining up with TRBD1. CDR1 and CDR2 (germline): SGDLS, YYNGEE. The CDR3 covers 20 residues. Trimming removed 2 bases from V and 5 bases from J; junction bases left unmatched: 16. The CDR3 reads CASSVGTGGALAGRTGELFF. The CDR3 DNA follows: TGTGCCAGCAGCGTGGGGACAGGGGGCGCGCTAGCGGGACGAACCGGGGAGCTGTTTTTT.

This rearrangement joins TRBV4-1 to TRBJ2-7; 7 nucleotides align to TRBD1. V was clipped by 4 bases and J by 4 bases; unmatched bases: 10. Germline CDR1 is MGHRA and CDR2 is YSYEKL. The CDR3 consists of 15 residues. The CDR3 sequence is CASSLQQTGLYEQYF. As DNA, the CDR3 is TGCGCCAGCAGCCTCCAACAGACAGGGTTGTACGAGCAGTACTTC.

The chain is built from TRBV5-1 and TRBJ2-3; D uncertain. The germline gives CDR1 SGHRS, CDR2 YFSETQ. V was pared by 2 bases and J by 4 bases, with 14 bases between. The CDR3 consists of 15 residues. In nucleotides, the CDR3 is TGCGCCAGCAGCTTACGTGGAGTCGACTCAGATACGCAGTATTTT. It translates to CASSLRGVDSDTQYF. Complete variable domain (other parts from reference TRBV5-1 and TRBJ2-3): KAGVTQTPRYLIKTRGQQVTLSCSPISGHRSVSWYQQTPGQGLQFLFEYFSETQRNKGNFPGRFSGRQFSNSRSEMNVSTLELGDSALYLCASSLRGVDSDTQYFGPGTRLTVL.